The 24 T cell receptor beta chains below were found in one sample sequenced in a study of cytomegalovirus exposure and HLA in healthy donors. 13 Jbeta primers and 60 Vbeta primers were used for the PCR. Some clones are missing from TCRdb's copy, which holds only in-frame ones; the method was immunoSEQ multiplex PCR. This repertoire shows 150,000 or so clones, 65% to 85% found once; its top ten account for 3.5% to 5%. The material sequenced was PBMCs. The receptor set was obtained from a male donor in good health and CMV-seronegative.

A remark on this clone: The germline gene is not matched at one end of the junction; a read error may be the cause. The chain is built from TRBV12-5 and TRBJ2-1; D might be TRBD1 (5 bases). Per the germline V gene, CDR1 is LGHNT and CDR2 is FRNRAP. The CDR3 consists of 13 residues. In DNA, the CDR3 is TGTGCTAGTGGATTGGACATTTACAATGAGCAGTTCTTC. As protein: CASGLDIYNEQFF.

This clone occurred once. This chain joins TRBV9 and TRBJ2-1; 8 bases match TRBD1. Germline loops: CDR1 SGDLS, CDR2 YYNGEE. The CDR3 is made up of 15 amino acids. V was pared by 0 bases and J by 9 bases, with 8 bases of the junction left unmatched. The DNA for the CDR3 is TGTGCCAGCAGCGTAGGGGCAGGGGGCTTTGGTGAGCAGTTCTTC. Amino acids: CASSVGAGGFGEQFF.

In this sample, this clone turned up a few times. V and J are TRBV6-5 and TRBJ2-7; tentatively, D is TRBD1 (5 bases). The CDR3 is 13 residues long. With 5 bases removed from V and 6 bases from J, the gap between germline ends came to 14 bases. Germline loops: CDR1 MNHEY, CDR2 SVGAGI. CDR3 DNA sequence: TGTGCCAGCAGTCAACAGACAGAGACCGAGCAGTACTTC. Its translation is CASSQQTETEQYF.

Written as DNA, the CDR3 is TGTGCCAGCAGTGATCCTCAGACAGGGGGCACAGATACGCAGTATTTT. This codes for CASSDPQTGGTDTQYF. This chain joins TRBV6-1 and TRBJ2-3; 8 bases map to TRBD1. The CDR3 extends over 16 amino acids. V lost 3 bases, J lost 1 base, and 6 bases stayed unmatched. Germline V gene sequence: CDR1 MNHNS, CDR2 SASEGT.

The chain employs TRBV28 and TRBJ1-2; the match to TRBD1 covers 7 bases. In germline, CDR1 is MDHEN, CDR2 SYDVKM. Unmatched junction bases numbered 17, after V lost 5 bases and J lost 8 bases. This CDR3 is 16 amino acids long. The CDR3 sequence is CASSHAVEGQVYGYTF. CDR3 DNA: TGTGCCAGCAGTCACGCGGTTGAAGGACAGGTTTACGGCTACACCTTC.

The chain employs TRBV7-2 and TRBJ2-5, with a possible D match to TRBD2 (6 bases). This CDR3 spans 15 amino acids. Trimming left V 5 bases short and J 5 bases short, with 18 bases between. Germline values: CDR1 SGHTA, CDR2 FQGNSA. CDR3 in amino acids: CASSLRGGGGETQYF. DNA of the CDR3: TGTGCCAGCAGCCTCCGGGGAGGAGGAGGTGAGACCCAGTACTTC.

V is TRBV27 and J is TRBJ1-1; weak D call: TRBD1 (5 bases). The germline V and J ends were trimmed by 0 bases and 0 bases, with 8 bases remaining between them. CDR3 size: 15 residues. Germline V gene lookup returns CDR1 MNHEY and CDR2 SMNVEV (reference sequence). The CDR3 DNA sequence: TGTGCCAGCAGTTTATCAAAGGGGATGAACACTGAAGCTTTCTTT. It translates to CASSLSKGMNTEAFF.

J is TRBJ2-7 and V is TRBV15; 8 positions agree with TRBD1. V shed 0 bases and J 3 bases; nucleotides not matched to a gene: 7. The CDR3 is made up of 16 amino acids. Germline V gene data show CDR1 as LNHNV and CDR2 as YYDKDF (reference sequence). For the CDR3, the DNA is TGTGCCACCAGCAGAGAGGTCGGACAGGGAGGCTACGAGCAGTACTTC. Translated, it gives CATSREVGQGGYEQYF.

The J gene is TRBJ2-1, the V gene TRBV6-1; 8 positions agree with TRBD2. The CDR3 totals 15 residues. Germline-derived CDR1 and CDR2 are MNHNS and SASEGT. With 3 bases clipped from V and 8 bases from J, the junction kept 9 bases outside the gene matches. In DNA, the CDR3 is TGTGCCAGCAGTGATCTGGCGGGGGGATCGGATGAGCAGTTCTTC. Translation: CASSDLAGGSDEQFF.

The chain carries TRBV29-1 and TRBJ2-5, with 10 nucleotides matching TRBD2. Unmatched junction bases numbered 8, after V lost 6 bases and J lost 4 bases. Germline-derived CDR1 and CDR2 are SQVTM and ANQGSEA. The CDR3 spans 14 residues. The chain's CDR3 is CSVFSGGAGETQYF. DNA of the CDR3: TGCAGCGTATTCAGCGGGGGGGCTGGAGAGACCCAGTACTTC.

This clone was seen more than once but under ten times. This chain uses TRBV4-1 with TRBJ2-3; TRBD1 matches at 9 bases. Germline V gives CDR1 MGHRA, CDR2 YSYEKL. This CDR3 is 16 amino acids long. V lost 2 bases and J lost 2; bases outside the gene matches: 5. CDR3 amino acids: CASSQLGQGATDTQYF. The CDR3 DNA sequence: TGCGCCAGCAGCCAACTGGGACAGGGAGCCACAGATACGCAGTATTTT.

The genes are TRBV7-9 and TRBJ2-1; 7 nucleotides match TRBD1. Germline V CDR1 and CDR2: SEHNR, FQNEAQ (reference sequence). With 1 base clipped from V and 7 bases from J, the junction kept 7 bases outside the gene matches. The CDR3 covers 15 residues. This chain's CDR3 is CASSLGTGLLNEQFF. The DNA of the CDR3 is TGTGCCAGCAGCTTAGGGACAGGTTTACTAAATGAGCAGTTCTTC.

The chain employs TRBV19 and TRBJ1-5, with 7 positions matching TRBD1. This CDR3 has 15 amino acids. The germline gives CDR1 LNHDA, CDR2 SQIVND (reference sequence). V was pared by 1 base and J by 4 bases, with 4 bases of the junction left unmatched. The CDR3 DNA sequence: TGTGCCAGTAGTATAGGGGACAGCCTAAATCAGCCCCAGCATTTT. Protein: CASSIGDSLNQPQHF.

The V gene is TRBV27, the J gene TRBJ1-5; TRBD1 matches 7 bases. Germline CDR1 is MNHEY and CDR2 is SMNVEV (reference sequence). This CDR3 is 14 amino acids long. V shed 6 bases and J 7 bases; nucleotides not matched to a gene: 9. CDR3 DNA sequence: TGTGCCAGCAGCCATGACAGGGTGAGGCAGCCCCAGCATTTT. Translation gives CASSHDRVRQPQHF.

The genes are TRBV2 and TRBJ2-4, with D possibly TRBD2 on 6 matching bases. Germline values: CDR1 SNHLY, CDR2 FYNNEI. The CDR3 runs to 16 residues. The ends were cut back, 3 bases at V and 1 base at J, with 13 bases in the middle. The DNA for the CDR3 is TGTGCCAGCAGTGATTTTGCGGGGATGGCCAAAAACATTCAGTACTTC. This sequence encodes CASSDFAGMAKNIQYF.

The CDR3 sequence: CASTGGARSYNEQFF. CDR3 coding DNA: TGTGCCAGTACCGGAGGGGCCAGATCCTACAATGAGCAGTTCTTC. The V and J genes are TRBV27 and TRBJ2-1; D possibly corresponds to TRBD2 (6 bases). The V gene's germline CDR1 is MNHEY and CDR2 SMNVEV (reference sequence). The CDR3 is made up of 15 amino acids. Between the trimmed V and J ends, which lost 9 bases and 1 base, there was a span of 16 bases.

The chain employs TRBV10-1 and TRBJ2-2; D is uncertain. Trimming stripped 1 base from V and 1 base from J, with 4 bases between. Per germline, CDR1 WNHNN and CDR2 SYGVQD (reference sequence). This CDR3 has 14 amino acids. The CDR3 loop reads CASSEFQNTGELFF. CDR3 in DNA: TGCGCCAGCAGTGAGTTCCAGAACACCGGGGAGCTGTTTTTT.

V gene TRBV6-5 combines with J gene TRBJ1-5; 8 nucleotides align to TRBD1. Trimming removed 6 bases from V and 6 bases from J; junction bases left unmatched: 7. The germline CDR1 and CDR2 sequences are MNHEY and SVGAGI. CDR3 size: 14 residues. The CDR3 coding sequence is TGTGCCAGCAGACCTGACAGGGGATCTCAGCCCCAGCATTTT. Encoded protein: CASRPDRGSQPQHF.

J is TRBJ2-5 and V is TRBV6-5, with D possibly being TRBD2 (6 bases). In germline, CDR1 is MNHEY, CDR2 SVGAGI. Trimming removed 5 bases from V and 2 bases from J, with 12 bases in between. CDR3 size: 14 residues. CDR3 in DNA: TGTGCCAGCAGTGTCGGGACTCATCAAGAGACCCAGTACTTC. Protein product: CASSVGTHQETQYF.

V usage is TRBV4-1 and J usage is TRBJ2-7, with 7 bases that match TRBD2. The J segment lost 4 bases and the V segment lost 4 bases, leaving 10 bases of the junction unmatched. The CDR3 extends over 15 amino acids. Germline-derived CDR1 and CDR2 are MGHRA and YSYEKL. The CDR3 DNA follows: TGCGCCAGCAGCCGGGGAGGGCGGCAACTATACGAGCAGTACTTC. Its translation: CASSRGGRQLYEQYF.

This chain uses TRBV7-2 with TRBJ2-1; 9 bases fit TRBD1. Germline CDR1 SGHTA, CDR2 FQGNSA. The CDR3 sequence is 16 residues long. V shed 5 bases, J shed 2 bases, and the junction held 7 bases outside the gene matches. The CDR3 reads CASSHDRGGAYNEQFF. As DNA, the CDR3 is TGTGCCAGCAGCCATGACAGGGGGGGAGCCTACAATGAGCAGTTCTTC.

This chain joins TRBV7-3 and TRBJ2-2; 7 bases align to TRBD1. This CDR3 comprises 15 residues. Germline trimming cut 4 bases from V and 1 base from J; bases unmatched to any gene: 3. Germline values: CDR1 SGHTA, CDR2 FQGTGA. The CDR3 spells CASSSRQGNTGELFF. CDR3 in DNA: TGTGCCAGCAGCTCCAGACAGGGGAACACCGGGGAGCTGTTTTTT. The whole variable domain, filled in from reference TRBV7-3 and TRBJ2-2, reads GAGVSQTPSNKVTEKGKYVELRCDPISGHTALYWYRQSLGQGPEFLIYFQGTGAADDSGLPNDRFFAVRPEGSVSTLKIQRTERGDSAVYLCASSSRQGNTGELFFGEGSRLTVL.

The chain has TRBV6-1 and TRBJ2-5; 7 nucleotides match TRBD2. The V gene end was trimmed by 9 bases and the J gene end by 5 bases; junction bases not matched to a gene: 15. This CDR3 comprises 15 residues. Germline V gene lookup returns CDR1 MNHNS and CDR2 SASEGT. CDR3 protein: CASWGGGLQRETQYF. CDR3 sequence (DNA): TGTGCCAGTTGGGGGGGAGGGCTCCAGAGGGAGACCCAGTACTTC.

The V gene is TRBV7-9, the J gene TRBJ2-1, with D perhaps TRBD2 (5 bases). Trimming took off 2 bases at V and 0 bases at J, with 8 bases between the two ends. CDR1 is SEHNR, CDR2 FQNEAQ, per germline (reference sequence). The CDR3 spans 15 residues. In DNA form, the CDR3 reads TGTGCCAGCAGCTTACGGGAAAGCTCCTACAATGAGCAGTTCTTC. This sequence encodes CASSLRESSYNEQFF.